The 31 T cell receptor beta chains given below trace back to one sample, sequenced in a study of graft-versus-host responses after intestinal transplantation. Sequencing used immunoSEQ multiplex PCR; TCRdb keeps in-frame clones, though not all of them. Found here are about 63,000 clones, 89% of them singletons; the top ten hold roughly 1.7%. Researchers processed graft tissue to release intraepithelial and lamina propria lymphocytes. The sample here was ileum tissue, taken 350 to 400 days after transplant. The receptors were gathered from a human patient who received an intestinal transplant, so some T cells may come from the graft donor.

The V gene is TRBV5-3, the J gene TRBJ2-1; D ambiguous. TRBV5-3 is classed as an ORF, of uncertain function. This CDR3 spans 15 amino acids. Deletions cut 1 base from V and 5 bases from J, with 13 bases between. The CDR3: CARSLFSLTNNEQFF. In nucleotides, the CDR3 is TGTGCCAGAAGCTTGTTCTCGCTGACAAACAATGAGCAGTTCTTC.

V usage is TRBV13 and J usage is TRBJ2-1, with TRBD1 identical over 8 bases. V was pared by 4 bases and J by 5 bases, with 10 bases of the junction left unmatched. CDR1 is PRHDT, CDR2 FYEKMQ, per germline (reference sequence). This CDR3 has 16 amino acids. CDR3 loop: CASSSSGQGWHNEQFF. Written as DNA, the CDR3 is TGTGCCAGCAGCTCATCCGGACAGGGTTGGCACAATGAGCAGTTCTTC.

The chain carries TRBV2 and TRBJ2-7; 7 bases map to TRBD1. CDR3 length: 15 amino acids. After removal of 4 bases from V and 3 bases from J, the junction contained 9 bases not matched to a gene. Germline V CDR1 and CDR2: SNHLY, FYNNEI. This chain's CDR3 is CASSGQGTAGYEQYF. CDR3 in DNA: TGTGCCAGCAGTGGACAGGGAACCGCTGGCTACGAGCAGTACTTC.

The chain links TRBV6-5 to TRBJ2-1; 7 nucleotides align to TRBD1. There are 15 residues in the CDR3. Trimming at V came to 5 bases and at J to 4 bases, leaving 8 bases not matched to a gene. Germline CDR1 is MNHEY and CDR2 is SVGAGI. CDR3 sequence: CASSKRDSLYNEQFF. The DNA for the CDR3 is TGTGCCAGCAGTAAACGGGACAGCCTTTACAATGAGCAGTTCTTC.

The CDR3, as DNA: TGTGCCAGCAGTTACTCGATAGTAGGCGAGCAGTACTTC. It codes for CASSYSIVGEQYF. The V call is TRBV6-5, the J call TRBJ2-7, with no clear D. Trimming pared 0 bases from V and 6 bases from J, leaving 9 bases between. The germline V gene encodes CDR1 MNHEY and CDR2 SVGAGI. The length of the CDR3 is 13 residues.

The chain employs TRBV7-6 and TRBJ2-3; D is possibly TRBD1 (5 bases). The CDR3 is made up of 15 amino acids. Trimming left V 5 bases short and J 3 bases short, with 15 bases between. CDR1 and CDR2 from the germline V gene are SGHVS and FNYEAQ. The CDR3, as DNA: TGTGCCAGCAGCCTCTGGGGCAGGGAAACAGATACGCAGTATTTT. This translates into CASSLWGRETDTQYF.

The rearrangement links TRBV11-2 to TRBJ2-5; the D is unclear. The CDR3 has 15 residues. V was clipped by 2 bases and J by 0 bases, with 10 bases between them. CDR1 and CDR2 (germline): SGHAT, FQNNGV. CDR3 loop: CASSLTRIDQETQYF. CDR3 bases: TGTGCCAGCAGCTTAACAAGGATCGACCAAGAGACCCAGTACTTC.

The chain combines TRBV18 with TRBJ2-7; 8 nucleotides agree with TRBD1. CDR1 and CDR2 from the germline V gene are KGHSH and LQKENI. The V gene end was trimmed by 1 base and the J gene end by 3 bases; junction bases not matched to a gene: 5. The CDR3 consists of 15 residues. CDR3 in amino acids: CASSPLGQGYYEQYF. In nucleotides, the CDR3 is TGTGCCAGCTCACCACTAGGACAGGGCTACTACGAGCAGTACTTC. The complete variable domain, with remaining parts taken from reference TRBV18 and TRBJ2-7, reads NAGVMQNPRHLVRRRGQEARLRCSPMKGHSHVYWYRQLPEEGLKFMVYLQKENIIDESGMPKERFSAEFPKEGPSILRIQQVVRGDSAAYFCASSPLGQGYYEQYFGPGTRLTVT.

The chain has TRBV7-2 and TRBJ2-7; the match to TRBD2 covers 8 bases. Germline CDR1 reads SGHTA; CDR2 reads FQGNSA. There are 18 residues in the CDR3. V trimming: 5 bases; J trimming: 0 bases; junction bases outside the gene matches: 15. The CDR3: CASSPRPLTSASSYEQYF. In DNA, the CDR3 is TGTGCCAGCAGCCCACGCCCGCTGACTAGCGCGAGCTCCTACGAGCAGTACTTC.

The rearrangement links TRBV5-5 to TRBJ2-4; 9 bases agree with TRBD1. In germline, CDR1 is SGHKS, CDR2 YYEKEE (reference sequence). The V and J ends lost 0 bases and 5 bases, in that order; junction bases with no gene match: 0. This CDR3 comprises 14 residues. The CDR3 loop reads CASSLGTGENIQYF. Written as DNA, the CDR3 is TGTGCCAGCAGCTTGGGGACAGGGGAAAACATTCAGTACTTC.

V gene TRBV13 combines with J gene TRBJ2-7, with TRBD2 matching over 7 bases. V shed 0 bases and J 5 bases; nucleotides not matched to a gene: 1. Germline loops: CDR1 PRHDT, CDR2 FYEKMQ (reference sequence). This CDR3 has 13 residues. The CDR3 here is CASSLGRGDEQYF. CDR3 sequence (DNA): TGTGCCAGCAGCTTAGGTCGGGGGGACGAGCAGTACTTC. Full variable domain (rest looked up from reference TRBV13 and TRBJ2-7): AAGVIQSPRHLIKEKRETATLKCYPIPRHDTVYWYQQGPGQDPQFLISFYEKMQSDKGSIPDRFSAQQFSDYHSELNMSSLELGDSALYFCASSLGRGDEQYFGPGTRLTVT.

This clone was recorded only once. This chain uses TRBV4-1 with TRBJ2-7; D tentatively fits TRBD1 or TRBD2 (5 bases each). The V end lost 0 bases, the J end lost 5 bases, and 17 bases lay between the germline ends. The CDR3 sequence is 16 residues long. Germline V lookup: CDR1 MGHRA, CDR2 YSYEKL. The CDR3 here is CASSQEPGIQGDEQYF. The CDR3 DNA sequence: TGCGCCAGCAGCCAAGAGCCCGGGATCCAAGGGGACGAGCAGTACTTC.

V gene TRBV25-1 combines with J gene TRBJ1-4; 7 bases align to TRBD1. The CDR3 sequence is 15 residues long. V was pared by 3 bases and J by 8 bases, with 9 bases of the junction left unmatched. Per germline, CDR1 MGHDK and CDR2 SYGVNS. The CDR3 protein is CASSDSDRVIEKLFF. The CDR3 DNA sequence: TGTGCCAGCAGTGACTCAGACAGGGTGATAGAAAAACTGTTTTTT.

V gene TRBV9 combines with J gene TRBJ2-3, with 9 bases that match TRBD1. This CDR3 is 15 amino acids long. The V segment lost 4 bases and the J segment 7 bases; nucleotides outside the gene matches: 10. The germline V gene encodes CDR1 SGDLS and CDR2 YYNGEE. DNA for the CDR3: TGTGCCAGCAGCTCAAGGGACAGGGCCTACAATACGCAGTATTTT. Translating gives CASSSRDRAYNTQYF.

CDR3 region: CASRETMWGLFF. In DNA form, the CDR3 reads TGTGCCAGCAGGGAAACCATGTGGGGACTGTTTTTT. The V and J genes are TRBV6-5 and TRBJ1-4, with D uncertain. Germline V lookup: CDR1 MNHEY, CDR2 SVGAGI. Between the trimmed V and J ends, which lost 6 bases and 13 bases, there was a span of 15 bases. The CDR3 has 12 amino acids.

The V call is TRBV28, the J call TRBJ2-2; the match to TRBD1 covers 9 bases. V was pared by 4 bases and J by 1 base, with 4 bases of the junction left unmatched. This CDR3 spans 16 amino acids. The germline CDR1 and CDR2 sequences are MDHEN and SYDVKM. Here the CDR3 DNA reads TGTGCCAGCAGTTCCGGACAGGGGTGGAACACCGGGGAGCTGTTTTTT. Residues: CASSSGQGWNTGELFF.

The CDR3 reads CASNAPDRGNTEAFF. The CDR3 DNA reads TGCGCCAGCAACGCACCGGACAGGGGGAACACTGAAGCTTTCTTT. V usage is TRBV5-1 and J usage is TRBJ1-1; 9 nucleotides line up with TRBD1. V lost 6 bases, J lost 1 base, and 7 bases stayed unmatched. CDR3 length equals 15 residues. Germline V lookup: CDR1 SGHRS, CDR2 YFSETQ. Full variable domain (missing parts from reference TRBV5-1 and TRBJ1-1): KAGVTQTPRYLIKTRGQQVTLSCSPISGHRSVSWYQQTPGQGLQFLFEYFSETQRNKGNFPGRFSGRQFSNSRSEMNVSTLELGDSALYLCASNAPDRGNTEAFFGQGTRLTVV.

The genes are TRBV6-6 and TRBJ1-1; D is undetermined. Germline assignment: CDR1 MNHNY and CDR2 SVGAGI (reference sequence). CDR3 length: 13 amino acids. Trimming pared 7 bases from V and 2 bases from J, leaving 11 bases between. For the CDR3, the DNA is TGTGCCAGCACCCCACCGGGAAACACTGAAGCTTTCTTT. It encodes CASTPPGNTEAFF.

The chain is built from TRBV5-6 and TRBJ2-3; D perhaps matches TRBD1 (6 bases). Trimming cost V 0 bases and J 5 bases, with 13 bases left between them. Germline V gives CDR1 SGHDT, CDR2 YYEEEE. CDR3 length equals 15 residues. The CDR3 here is CASSLETGYKDTQYF. In nucleotides, the CDR3 is TGTGCCAGCAGCTTGGAAACAGGGTATAAAGATACGCAGTATTTT.

V gene TRBV29-1 combines with J gene TRBJ1-3; D remains ambiguous. V was shortened by 4 bases and J by 0 bases, with 4 bases between the two germline ends. CDR1 is SQVTM and CDR2 is ANQGSEA in the germline V gene. The CDR3 is 12 residues long. The DNA of the CDR3 is TGCAGCGTTGGGAACTCTGGAAACACCATATATTTT. Its protein is CSVGNSGNTIYF.

This chain uses TRBV5-1 with TRBJ2-7, with unresolved D. CDR3 size: 15 residues. V was trimmed by 0 bases and J by 3 bases, leaving 13 bases between them. The germline V gene has CDR1 SGHRS and CDR2 YFSETQ. The CDR3 loop is CASSLDSLIDYEQYF. As DNA, the CDR3 is TGCGCCAGCAGCTTGGACAGCTTAATTGACTACGAGCAGTACTTC.

CDR3 loop: CAIPPGTSGRYEQFF. CDR3 nucleotides: TGTGCCATCCCACCCGGGACTAGCGGGAGGTATGAGCAGTTCTTC. The chain recombines TRBV2 with TRBJ2-1; 15 bases fit TRBD2. From germline, CDR1 is SNHLY and CDR2 FYNNEI. The CDR3 extends over 15 amino acids. Trimming removed 10 bases from V and 8 bases from J; junction bases left unmatched: 9.

In regard to this clone: Because it lacks the conserved phenylalanine or tryptophan at the end, this CDR3 is likely a read error. The V call is TRBV4-1, the J call TRBJ1-1; tentative D call: TRBD1 (6 bases). CDR1 is MGHRA, CDR2 YSYEKL, per germline. The CDR3 consists of 17 residues. V was pared by 4 bases and J by 6 bases, with 24 bases between. This CDR3 is CASSLRPGQGYGAEAFL. CDR3 bases: TGCGCCAGCAGCCTCCGCCCGGGGCAGGGGTATGGGGCTGAAGCTTTCCTT.

V is TRBV11-2 and J is TRBJ2-7; perhaps TRBD1 as D (6 bases). The CDR3 is made up of 15 amino acids. The V end lost 4 bases, the J end lost 3 bases, and 16 bases lay between the germline ends. The germline V gene encodes CDR1 SGHAT and CDR2 FQNNGV. CDR3 nucleotides: TGTGCCAGCAGCTCACACAGGGAAGGGAACTACGAGCAGTACTTC. Its protein product is CASSSHREGNYEQYF.

This clone came up once. The V and J genes are TRBV28 and TRBJ2-3; no clear D gene. The CDR3 has 14 amino acids. Per germline, CDR1 MDHEN and CDR2 SYDVKM. Trimming removed 3 bases from V and 2 bases from J, with 9 bases in between. The chain's CDR3 is CASSFYSDTDTQYF. DNA of the CDR3: TGTGCCAGCAGTTTTTACAGTGACACAGATACGCAGTATTTT.

The sample holds a few counts of this clone. The chain employs TRBV10-1 and TRBJ1-4; D is unclear. Germline V gene lookup returns CDR1 WNHNN and CDR2 SYGVQD (reference sequence). The CDR3 spans 13 residues. Deletions cut 6 bases from V and 8 bases from J, with 13 bases between. DNA for the CDR3: TGCGCCAGCAGCCCGCGGTTCCGGGAAAAACTGTTTTTT. Translation gives CASSPRFREKLFF.

The chain uses TRBV6-1 and TRBJ1-2; tentative D call: TRBD1 (5 bases). CDR1 MNHNS and CDR2 SASEGT come from the germline V gene. CDR3 size: 13 residues. Trimming stripped 3 bases from V and 4 bases from J, with 9 bases between. The CDR3 here is CASSEAGSYGYTF. The CDR3 region has the DNA TGTGCCAGCAGTGAGGCAGGGAGCTATGGCTACACCTTC.

Regarding this clone: Other DNA sequences in this specimen translate into the identical CDR3. This chain uses TRBV6-5 with TRBJ1-1; TRBD1 matches at 9 bases. The CDR3 is 14 amino acids. Germline V gene sequence: CDR1 MNHEY, CDR2 SVGAGI. Trimming took 5 bases from V and 5 from J; bases not matched to a gene: 6. The CDR3 protein is CASSNDRGGTEAFF. As DNA, the CDR3 is TGTGCCAGCAGTAACGACAGGGGGGGGACTGAAGCTTTCTTT.

The chain is built from TRBV18 and TRBJ2-5; D may be TRBD2 (5 bases). The ends were cut back, 6 bases at V and 4 bases at J, with 21 bases in the middle. The CDR3 totals 16 residues. Germline assignment: CDR1 KGHSH and CDR2 LQKENI. The CDR3: CASSLSGPSEGETQYF. In DNA, the CDR3 is TGTGCCAGCTCCCTATCCGGACCGTCCGAGGGAGAGACCCAGTACTTC.

This clone was found a few times. This chain connects TRBV6-5 to TRBJ2-2, with D possibly TRBD2 on 5 matching bases. With 0 bases removed from V and 7 bases from J, the gap between germline ends came to 15 bases. Germline CDR1 and CDR2: MNHEY and SVGAGI. The CDR3 runs 16 residues. The CDR3 protein is CASSYSLRAAGGELFF. The DNA for the CDR3 is TGTGCCAGCAGTTACTCTCTTAGGGCTGCGGGCGGGGAGCTGTTTTTT.

This clone was counted once. The chain recombines TRBV6-1 with TRBJ1-1; D unclear. The CDR3 covers 14 residues. V lost 7 bases, J lost 0 bases, and 12 bases lay in between. Germline V gene data show CDR1 as MNHNS and CDR2 as SASEGT. The CDR3 loop reads CASMDRVLNTEAFF. CDR3 DNA: TGTGCCAGCATGGATCGGGTACTGAACACTGAAGCTTTCTTT.